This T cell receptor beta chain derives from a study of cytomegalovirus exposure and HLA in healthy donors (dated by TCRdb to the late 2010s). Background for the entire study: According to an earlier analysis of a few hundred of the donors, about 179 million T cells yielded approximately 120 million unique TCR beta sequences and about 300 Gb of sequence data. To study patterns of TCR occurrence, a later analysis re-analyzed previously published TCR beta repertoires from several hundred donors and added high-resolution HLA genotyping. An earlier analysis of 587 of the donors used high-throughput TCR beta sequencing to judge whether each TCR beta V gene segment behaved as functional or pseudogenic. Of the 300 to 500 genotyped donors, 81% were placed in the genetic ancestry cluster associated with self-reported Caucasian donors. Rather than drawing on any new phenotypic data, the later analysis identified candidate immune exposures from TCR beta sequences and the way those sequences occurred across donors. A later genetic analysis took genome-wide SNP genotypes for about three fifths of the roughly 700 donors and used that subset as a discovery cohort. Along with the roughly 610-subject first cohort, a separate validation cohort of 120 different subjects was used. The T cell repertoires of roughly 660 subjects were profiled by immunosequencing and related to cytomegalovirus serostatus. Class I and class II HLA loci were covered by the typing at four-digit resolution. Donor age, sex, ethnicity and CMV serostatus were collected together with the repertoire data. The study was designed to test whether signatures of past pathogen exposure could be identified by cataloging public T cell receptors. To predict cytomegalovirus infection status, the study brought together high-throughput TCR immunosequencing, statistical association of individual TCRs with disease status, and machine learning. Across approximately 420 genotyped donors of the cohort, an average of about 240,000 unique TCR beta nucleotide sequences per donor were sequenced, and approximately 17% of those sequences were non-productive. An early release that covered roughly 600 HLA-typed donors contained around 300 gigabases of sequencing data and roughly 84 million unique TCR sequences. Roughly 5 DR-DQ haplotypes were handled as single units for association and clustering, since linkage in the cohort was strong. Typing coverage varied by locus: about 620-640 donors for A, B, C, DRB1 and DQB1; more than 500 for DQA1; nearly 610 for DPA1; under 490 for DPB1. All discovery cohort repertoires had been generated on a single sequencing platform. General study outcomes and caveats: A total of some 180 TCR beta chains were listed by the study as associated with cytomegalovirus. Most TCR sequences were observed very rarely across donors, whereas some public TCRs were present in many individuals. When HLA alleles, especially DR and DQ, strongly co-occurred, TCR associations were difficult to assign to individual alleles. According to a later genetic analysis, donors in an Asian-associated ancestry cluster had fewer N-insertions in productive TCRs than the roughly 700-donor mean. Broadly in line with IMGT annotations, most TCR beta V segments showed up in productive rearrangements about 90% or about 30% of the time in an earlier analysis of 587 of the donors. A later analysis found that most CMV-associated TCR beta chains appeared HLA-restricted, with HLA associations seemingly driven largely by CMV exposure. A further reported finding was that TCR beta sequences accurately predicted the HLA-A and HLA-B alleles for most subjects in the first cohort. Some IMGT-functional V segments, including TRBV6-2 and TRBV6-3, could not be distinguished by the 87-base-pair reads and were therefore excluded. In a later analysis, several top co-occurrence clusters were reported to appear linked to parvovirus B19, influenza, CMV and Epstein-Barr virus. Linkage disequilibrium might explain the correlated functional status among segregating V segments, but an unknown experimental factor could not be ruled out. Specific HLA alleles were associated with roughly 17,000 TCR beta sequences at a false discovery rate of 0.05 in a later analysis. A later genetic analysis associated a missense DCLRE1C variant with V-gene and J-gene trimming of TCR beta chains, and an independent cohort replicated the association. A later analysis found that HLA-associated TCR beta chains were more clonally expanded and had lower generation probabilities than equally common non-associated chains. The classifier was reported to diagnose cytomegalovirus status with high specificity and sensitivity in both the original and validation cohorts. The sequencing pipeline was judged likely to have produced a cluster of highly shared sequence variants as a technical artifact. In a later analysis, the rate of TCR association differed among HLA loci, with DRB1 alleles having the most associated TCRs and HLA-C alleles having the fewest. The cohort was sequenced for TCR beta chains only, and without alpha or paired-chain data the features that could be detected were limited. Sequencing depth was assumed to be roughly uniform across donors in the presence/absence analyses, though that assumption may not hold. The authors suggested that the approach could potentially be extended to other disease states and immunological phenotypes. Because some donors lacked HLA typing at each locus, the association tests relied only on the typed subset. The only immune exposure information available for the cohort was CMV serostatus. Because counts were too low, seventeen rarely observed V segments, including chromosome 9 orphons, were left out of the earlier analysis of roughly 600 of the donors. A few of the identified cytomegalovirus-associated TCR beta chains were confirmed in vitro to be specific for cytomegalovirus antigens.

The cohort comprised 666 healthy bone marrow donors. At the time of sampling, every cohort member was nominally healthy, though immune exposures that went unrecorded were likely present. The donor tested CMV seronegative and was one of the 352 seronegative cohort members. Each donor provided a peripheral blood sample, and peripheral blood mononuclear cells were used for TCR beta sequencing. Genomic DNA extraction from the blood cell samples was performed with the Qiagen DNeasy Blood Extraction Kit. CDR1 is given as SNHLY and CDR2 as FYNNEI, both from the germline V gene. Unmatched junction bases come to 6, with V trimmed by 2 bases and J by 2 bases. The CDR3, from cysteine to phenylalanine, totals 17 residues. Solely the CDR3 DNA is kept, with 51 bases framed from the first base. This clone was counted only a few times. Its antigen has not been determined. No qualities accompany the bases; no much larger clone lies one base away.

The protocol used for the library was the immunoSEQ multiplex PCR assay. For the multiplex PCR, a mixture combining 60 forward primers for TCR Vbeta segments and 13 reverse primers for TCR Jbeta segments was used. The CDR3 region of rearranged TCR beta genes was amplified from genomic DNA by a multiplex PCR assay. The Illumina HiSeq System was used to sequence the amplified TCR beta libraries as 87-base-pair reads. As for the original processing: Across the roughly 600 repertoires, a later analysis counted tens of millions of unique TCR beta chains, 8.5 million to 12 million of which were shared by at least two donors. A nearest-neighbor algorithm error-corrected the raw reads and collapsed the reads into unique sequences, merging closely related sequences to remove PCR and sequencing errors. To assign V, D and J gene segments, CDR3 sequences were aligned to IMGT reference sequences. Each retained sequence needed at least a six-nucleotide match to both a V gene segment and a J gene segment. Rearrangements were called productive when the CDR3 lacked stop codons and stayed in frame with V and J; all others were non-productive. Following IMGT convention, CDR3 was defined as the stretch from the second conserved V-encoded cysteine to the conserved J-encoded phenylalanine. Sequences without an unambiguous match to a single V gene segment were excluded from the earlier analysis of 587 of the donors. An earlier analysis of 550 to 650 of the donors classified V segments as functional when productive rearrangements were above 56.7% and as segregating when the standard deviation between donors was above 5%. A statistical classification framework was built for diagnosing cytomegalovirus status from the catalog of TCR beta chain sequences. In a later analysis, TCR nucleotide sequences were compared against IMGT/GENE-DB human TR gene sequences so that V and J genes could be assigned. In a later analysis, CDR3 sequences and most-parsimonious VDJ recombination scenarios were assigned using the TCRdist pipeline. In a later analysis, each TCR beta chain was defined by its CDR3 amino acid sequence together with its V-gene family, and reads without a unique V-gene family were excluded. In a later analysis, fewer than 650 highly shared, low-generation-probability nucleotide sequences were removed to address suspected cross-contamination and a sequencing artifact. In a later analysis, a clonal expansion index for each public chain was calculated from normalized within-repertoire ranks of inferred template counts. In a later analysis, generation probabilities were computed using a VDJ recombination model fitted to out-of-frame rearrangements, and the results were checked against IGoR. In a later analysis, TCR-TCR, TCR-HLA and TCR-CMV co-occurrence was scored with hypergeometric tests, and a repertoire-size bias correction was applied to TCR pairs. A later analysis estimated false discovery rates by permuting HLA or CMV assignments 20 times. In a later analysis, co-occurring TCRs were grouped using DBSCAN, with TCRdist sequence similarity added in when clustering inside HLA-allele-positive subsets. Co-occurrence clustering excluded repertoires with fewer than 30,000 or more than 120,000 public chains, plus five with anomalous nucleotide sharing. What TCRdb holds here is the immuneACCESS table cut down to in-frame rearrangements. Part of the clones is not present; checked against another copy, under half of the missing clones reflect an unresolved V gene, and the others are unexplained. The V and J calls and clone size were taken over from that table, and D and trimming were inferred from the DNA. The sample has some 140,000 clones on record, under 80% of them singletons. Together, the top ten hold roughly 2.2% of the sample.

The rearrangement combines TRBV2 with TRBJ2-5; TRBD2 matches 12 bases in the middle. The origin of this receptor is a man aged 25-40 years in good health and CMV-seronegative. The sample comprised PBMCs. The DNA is TGTGCCAGCAGTGAACTAGCGGGGGGGCCGGGGCAAGAGACCCAGTACTTC. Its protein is CASSELAGGPGQETQYF.